A selection of T cell receptor beta chains follows, all from one sample in a study of cytomegalovirus exposure and HLA in healthy donors. Sequenced by immunoSEQ multiplex PCR; TCRdb stores in-frame clones only, minus some. The repertoire consists of 150,000 to 200,000 clones, with 86% occurring once and the leading ten covering 1.4% to 1.5%. Sequenced input: PBMCs. Receptors originate from a woman between 18 and 30 years old in good health and CMV-seronegative. Both conserved end residues are part of each CDR3. The order of the fields is D gene, J gene, V gene, CDR3 length, clone size, CDR3 protein, CDR3 DNA. A D gene is named only where the DNA matches it firmly. Rows may omit the clone size; those that give it use once, few, many or a size class.

D gene: -; J gene: TRBJ1-4; V gene: TRBV4-2; CDR3 length: 18; clone size: -; CDR3 protein: CASSQGTGGRGANEKLFF; CDR3 DNA: TGTGCCAGCAGCCAAGGGACGGGGGGTAGAGGGGCTAATGAAAAACTGTTTTTT
D gene: TRBD2; J gene: TRBJ2-3; V gene: TRBV15; CDR3 length: 19; clone size: -; CDR3 protein: CATSRDDVSSGRAPDTQYF; CDR3 DNA: TGTGCCACCAGCAGAGATGACGTTTCGAGCGGGAGGGCACCAGATACGCAGTATTTT
D gene: -; J gene: TRBJ2-5; V gene: TRBV5-1; CDR3 length: 11; clone size: -; CDR3 protein: CASRGGEAQYF; CDR3 DNA: TGCGCCAGCAGGGGCGGGGAGGCCCAGTACTTC
D gene: -; J gene: TRBJ1-4; V gene: TRBV4-1; CDR3 length: 19; clone size: -; CDR3 protein: CASSQDPPREGGINEKLFF; CDR3 DNA: TGCGCCAGCAGCCAAGACCCCCCGCGTGAAGGGGGAATTAATGAAAAACTGTTTTTT
D gene: TRBD1; J gene: TRBJ2-4; V gene: TRBV30; CDR3 length: 17; clone size: -; CDR3 protein: CAWSTSGTVVAKNIQYF; CDR3 DNA: TGTGCCTGGAGTACCTCCGGGACAGTAGTAGCCAAAAACATTCAGTACTTC
D gene: TRBD1; J gene: TRBJ1-1; V gene: TRBV7-6; CDR3 length: 16; clone size: -; CDR3 protein: CASSSGQGLMNTEAFF; CDR3 DNA: TGTGCCAGCAGTTCGGGACAGGGTCTCATGAACACTGAAGCTTTCTTT
D gene: -; J gene: TRBJ1-1; V gene: TRBV5-1; CDR3 length: 14; clone size: -; CDR3 protein: CASSLSGGATEAFF; CDR3 DNA: TGCGCCAGCAGCTTATCGGGGGGCGCGACTGAAGCTTTCTTT
D gene: TRBD1; J gene: TRBJ1-5; V gene: TRBV5-8; CDR3 length: 15; clone size: once; CDR3 protein: CASSSGQGSNQPQHF; CDR3 DNA: TGTGCCAGCAGCTCGGGACAGGGTAGCAATCAGCCCCAGCATTTT
D gene: TRBD1; J gene: TRBJ1-5; V gene: TRBV28; CDR3 length: 16; clone size: once; CDR3 protein: CASRRMTGRANQPQHF; CDR3 DNA: TGTGCCAGCAGGAGAATGACAGGGAGAGCTAATCAGCCCCAGCATTTT
D gene: -; J gene: TRBJ2-7; V gene: TRBV21-1; CDR3 length: 12; clone size: -; CDR3 protein: CASRWGAYEQYF; CDR3 DNA: TGTGCCAGCCGCTGGGGAGCCTACGAGCAGTACTTC
D gene: -; J gene: TRBJ2-3; V gene: TRBV5-6; CDR3 length: 13; clone size: -; CDR3 protein: CASSLRGPDTQYF; CDR3 DNA: TGTGCCAGCAGCTTGCGGGGTCCAGATACGCAGTATTTT
D gene: TRBD1; J gene: TRBJ1-6; V gene: TRBV19; CDR3 length: 16; clone size: -; CDR3 protein: CASSIRQGARNSPLHF; CDR3 DNA: TGTGCCAGTAGTATAAGACAGGGGGCTAGAAATTCACCCCTCCACTTT
D gene: TRBD2; J gene: TRBJ2-7; V gene: TRBV2; CDR3 length: 14; clone size: -; CDR3 protein: CASSGTSGPLEQYF; CDR3 DNA: TGTGCCAGCAGTGGGACTAGCGGTCCCCTCGAGCAGTACTTC
D gene: -; J gene: TRBJ2-2; V gene: TRBV12-5; CDR3 length: 15; clone size: -; CDR3 protein: CASGLSSQGSGELFF; CDR3 DNA: TGTGCTAGTGGTTTGTCATCACAGGGTTCCGGGGAGCTGTTTTTT
D gene: -; J gene: TRBJ2-5; V gene: TRBV14; CDR3 length: 13; clone size: few; CDR3 protein: CASSQGPGETQYF; CDR3 DNA: TGTGCCAGCAGCCAAGGCCCCGGGGAGACCCAGTACTTC
D gene: TRBD1; J gene: TRBJ1-1; V gene: TRBV6-6; CDR3 length: 15; clone size: once; CDR3 protein: CASSYDRGVDTEAFF; CDR3 DNA: TGTGCCAGCAGTTACGACAGGGGAGTGGACACTGAAGCTTTCTTT
D gene: TRBD1; J gene: TRBJ2-7; V gene: TRBV5-1; CDR3 length: 15; clone size: -; CDR3 protein: CASSLDRTGVREQYF; CDR3 DNA: TGCGCCAGCAGCTTGGACCGGACAGGGGTCCGCGAGCAGTACTTC
D gene: -; J gene: TRBJ2-6; V gene: TRBV19; CDR3 length: 18; clone size: -; CDR3 protein: CASSPNRVFGSGANVLTF; CDR3 DNA: TGTGCCAGTAGCCCAAACAGGGTTTTCGGCTCTGGGGCCAACGTCCTGACTTTC
D gene: -; J gene: TRBJ1-2; V gene: TRBV19; CDR3 length: 14; clone size: -; CDR3 protein: CASSAGPLNYGYTF; CDR3 DNA: TGTGCCAGTAGTGCAGGGCCTTTAAACTATGGCTACACCTTC
D gene: -; J gene: TRBJ2-2; V gene: TRBV28; CDR3 length: 15; clone size: -; CDR3 protein: CASTIGLASTGELFF; CDR3 DNA: TGTGCCAGCACCATAGGGCTAGCGAGCACCGGGGAGCTGTTTTTT
D gene: TRBD1; J gene: TRBJ2-1; V gene: TRBV15; CDR3 length: 17; clone size: -; CDR3 protein: CATSRGSSGQGYNEQFF; CDR3 DNA: TGTGCCACCAGCAGAGGCAGCTCGGGACAGGGCTACAATGAGCAGTTCTTC
D gene: -; J gene: TRBJ1-2; V gene: TRBV5-4; CDR3 length: 14; clone size: -; CDR3 protein: CASSSTGFSSGYTF; CDR3 DNA: TGTGCCAGCAGTTCTACAGGGTTTTCTTCTGGCTACACCTTC
D gene: TRBD1; J gene: TRBJ2-1; V gene: TRBV6-4; CDR3 length: 15; clone size: -; CDR3 protein: CASSVQGVSYNEQFF; CDR3 DNA: TGTGCCAGCAGTGTTCAGGGGGTCTCCTACAATGAGCAGTTCTTC
D gene: TRBD2; J gene: TRBJ2-3; V gene: TRBV5-8; CDR3 length: 17; clone size: -; CDR3 protein: CASSFGSSGGSTDTQYF; CDR3 DNA: TGTGCCAGCAGCTTTGGTAGTAGCGGGGGATCCACAGATACGCAGTATTTT
D gene: TRBD1; J gene: TRBJ2-7; V gene: TRBV11-2; CDR3 length: 16; clone size: -; CDR3 protein: CASSFSTGVLSHEQYF; CDR3 DNA: TGTGCCAGCAGCTTCAGTACAGGGGTCTTGTCCCACGAGCAGTACTTC
D gene: TRBD2; J gene: TRBJ2-3; V gene: TRBV5-6; CDR3 length: 19; clone size: -; CDR3 protein: CASSPLRTSGGGLADTQYF; CDR3 DNA: TGTGCCAGCAGCCCCCTAAGGACTAGCGGGGGGGGTTTGGCAGATACGCAGTATTTT